This entry describes one T cell receptor beta chain. This clone appeared a few times. Its antigen specificity is not known. No much larger clone exists at a distance of one base, and base qualities are not known. This sample was included in a study of cytomegalovirus exposure and HLA in healthy donors (dated by TCRdb to the late 2010s). General notes on the study: An earlier analysis of 550 to 700 of the donors reported approximately 300 Gb of sequence data and 117 million unique TCR beta sequences from about 179 million T cells. Roughly 300 gigabases of sequencing data and around 80 million unique TCR sequences made up an early release that covered roughly 670 HLA-typed donors. Of the approximately 400 genotyped donors, roughly 80% fell in the genetic ancestry cluster associated with self-reported Caucasian donors. The study aimed to test whether signatures of past pathogen exposure could be identified by cataloging public T cell receptors. The T cell repertoires of 666 subjects were profiled by immunosequencing and related to cytomegalovirus serostatus. Along with the roughly 670-subject first cohort, a separate validation cohort of over a hundred different subjects was used. High-throughput TCR immunosequencing, statistical association of individual TCRs with disease status, and machine learning were combined to predict cytomegalovirus infection status. In a later analysis, previously published TCR beta repertoires from several hundred donors were re-analyzed and high-resolution HLA genotyping was added so that TCR occurrence patterns could be studied. Rather than drawing on any new phenotypic data, the later analysis identified candidate immune exposures from TCR beta sequences and the way those sequences occurred across donors. An earlier analysis of 587 of the donors applied high-throughput TCR beta sequencing to assess whether each TCR beta V gene segment acted as functional or pseudogenic. Donor age, sex, ethnicity and CMV serostatus were collected together with the repertoire data. A later genetic analysis used genome-wide SNP genotypes for about three fifths of the 666 donors, treating that subset as a discovery cohort. All discovery cohort repertoires had been generated using a single sequencing platform. HLA typing covered class I and class II loci at four-digit resolution. The number of donors typed differed by locus, with about 629-640 for A, B, C, DRB1 and DQB1, roughly 550 for DQA1, 600 to 610 for DPA1, and some 470 for DPB1. Because of strong linkage in the cohort, five DR-DQ haplotypes were treated as single units for association and clustering. Across 300 to 400 genotyped donors of the cohort, an average of about 240,000 unique TCR beta nucleotide sequences per donor were sequenced, and roughly 18% of those sequences were non-productive. Points the paper makes about the study in general: The 87-base-pair reads could not distinguish some IMGT-functional V segments, including TRBV6-2 and TRBV6-3, so those segments were excluded. Linkage disequilibrium might explain the correlated functional status among segregating V segments, but an unknown experimental factor could not be excluded. A cluster of highly shared sequence variants was judged likely to be a technical artifact of the sequencing pipeline. Presence/absence analyses assumed roughly uniform sequencing depth across donors, an assumption that may not hold. Specific HLA alleles were associated with over 15,000 TCR beta sequences at a false discovery rate of 0.05 in a later analysis. In a later analysis, several top co-occurrence clusters were reported to appear linked to parvovirus B19, influenza, CMV and Epstein-Barr virus. In vitro tests confirmed that a few of the cytomegalovirus-associated TCR beta chains recognize cytomegalovirus antigens. While some public TCRs were present in many individuals, most TCR sequences turned up only very rarely across donors. In a later analysis, the rate of TCR association differed among HLA loci, with DRB1 alleles having the most associated TCRs and HLA-C alleles having the fewest. Most CMV-associated TCR beta chains appeared to be HLA-restricted in a later analysis, and the HLA associations seemed to be driven largely by CMV exposure. The classifier was reported to diagnose cytomegalovirus status with high specificity and sensitivity in both the original and validation cohorts. Because some donors lacked HLA typing at each locus, the association tests relied only on the typed subset. According to the authors, the approach could potentially be generalized to other disease states and immunological phenotypes. Immune exposure information for the cohort was limited to CMV serostatus. Compared with equally common non-associated chains, HLA-associated TCR beta chains in a later analysis were more clonally expanded and had lower generation probabilities. A later genetic analysis associated a missense DCLRE1C variant with V-gene and J-gene trimming of TCR beta chains, and an independent cohort replicated the association. The study gave a list of over 150 TCR beta chains associated with cytomegalovirus. In an earlier analysis of 587 of the donors, most TCR beta V segments appeared in productive rearrangements about 87% or about 30% of the time, broadly matching IMGT annotations. About 15 rarely observed V segments, including chromosome 9 orphons, were excluded from the earlier analysis of several hundred of the donors because counts were too low. A further reported finding was that TCR beta sequences accurately predicted the HLA-A and HLA-B alleles for most subjects in the first cohort. This cohort had only TCR beta chains sequenced, and the lack of alpha or paired-chain data limited which features could be detected. When HLA alleles, especially DR and DQ, strongly co-occurred, TCR associations were difficult to assign to individual alleles. According to a later genetic analysis, donors in an Asian-associated ancestry cluster had fewer N-insertions in productive TCRs than the approximately 650-donor mean.

The cohort was made up of hundreds of healthy bone marrow donors. At the time of sampling, every cohort member was nominally healthy, though immune exposures that went unrecorded were likely present. The donor tested CMV seronegative and was one of the 352 seronegative cohort members. A peripheral blood sample was provided by each donor, and peripheral blood mononuclear cells were used for TCR beta sequencing. The Qiagen DNeasy Blood Extraction Kit was used to extract genomic DNA from the blood cell samples. The library came from the immunoSEQ multiplex PCR assay. A mixture of 60 forward primers for TCR Vbeta segments and 13 reverse primers for TCR Jbeta segments was used in the multiplex PCR. Amplification of the CDR3 region of rearranged TCR beta genes was performed with a multiplex PCR assay on genomic DNA. The amplified TCR beta libraries were sequenced on the Illumina HiSeq System as 87-base-pair reads. The authors processed their data as follows. In a later analysis, 80 million or so unique TCR beta chains were counted across the approximately 620 repertoires, and approximately 11 million of these chains were shared by at least two donors. Raw reads were error-corrected and collapsed into unique sequences with a nearest-neighbor algorithm that merged closely related sequences to remove PCR and sequencing errors. CDR3 sequences were aligned to IMGT reference sequences to assign V, D and J gene segments. For a sequence to be retained, a match of at least six nucleotides was required to both a V gene segment and a J gene segment. A rearrangement was called productive if the CDR3 had no stop codons and remained in frame with V and J, and every other rearrangement was called non-productive. CDR3 was defined according to IMGT convention as the region running from the second conserved V-encoded cysteine to the conserved J-encoded phenylalanine. Sequences without an unambiguous match to a single V gene segment were excluded from the earlier analysis of 587 of the donors. An earlier analysis of about 600 of the donors called V segments functional above 56.7% productive rearrangements and segregating when the between-donor standard deviation exceeded 5%. A statistical classification framework was built for diagnosing cytomegalovirus status from the catalog of TCR beta chain sequences. V and J gene assignment, in a later analysis, came from comparing TCR nucleotide sequences with IMGT/GENE-DB human TR gene sequences. A later analysis assigned CDR3 sequences and most-parsimonious VDJ recombination scenarios with the TCRdist pipeline. In a later analysis, each TCR beta chain was defined by its CDR3 amino acid sequence together with its V-gene family, and reads without a unique V-gene family were excluded. In a later analysis, some 600 highly shared, low-generation-probability nucleotide sequences were removed to address suspected cross-contamination and a sequencing artifact. For each public chain, a later analysis derived a clonal expansion index from normalized ranks of inferred template counts within each repertoire. In a later analysis, generation probabilities were computed with a VDJ recombination model fitted to out-of-frame rearrangements, and the resulting probabilities were checked against IGoR. In a later analysis, hypergeometric tests were used to score TCR-TCR, TCR-HLA and TCR-CMV co-occurrence, with a repertoire-size bias correction applied to TCR pairs. In a later analysis, false discovery rates were estimated by permuting HLA or CMV assignments 20 times. In a later analysis, co-occurring TCRs were grouped using DBSCAN, and TCRdist sequence similarity was added for clustering within HLA-allele-positive subsets. For co-occurrence clustering, repertoires with fewer than 30,000 or more than 120,000 public chains were excluded, along with roughly 5 repertoires with anomalous nucleotide sharing. TCRdb stores this immuneACCESS table with in-frame sequences only. Part of the clones is absent; in the studies checked, under half of the shortfall reflects unresolved V genes, and no reason is known for the rest. V and J calls and clone size are those listed in that table; D and trimming were worked out from the DNA. The sample records approximately 290,000 clones, about 80% of which are singletons. The ten largest make up over 0.3% of the sample.

In the germline V gene (reference sequence), CDR1 corresponds to SGHAT and CDR2 to FQDESV. Measured from the cysteine to the phenylalanine, the CDR3 is 17 residues long. Just CDR3 DNA is preserved here, 51 bases in frame from base 1. V has 0 bases trimmed and J has 4 bases trimmed; junction bases matching no gene number 8. Specimen: PBMCs. The chain couples TRBV11-1 to TRBJ2-7; 11 middle bases align to TRBD2. The origin of this receptor is a girl between 2 and 10 years old in good health and CMV-seronegative. The nucleotide sequence reads as follows: TGTGCCAGCAGCTTAGCCAGCACTAGCGGGAGTTTATACGAGCAGTACTTC. Its translation reads: CASSLASTSGSLYEQYF.